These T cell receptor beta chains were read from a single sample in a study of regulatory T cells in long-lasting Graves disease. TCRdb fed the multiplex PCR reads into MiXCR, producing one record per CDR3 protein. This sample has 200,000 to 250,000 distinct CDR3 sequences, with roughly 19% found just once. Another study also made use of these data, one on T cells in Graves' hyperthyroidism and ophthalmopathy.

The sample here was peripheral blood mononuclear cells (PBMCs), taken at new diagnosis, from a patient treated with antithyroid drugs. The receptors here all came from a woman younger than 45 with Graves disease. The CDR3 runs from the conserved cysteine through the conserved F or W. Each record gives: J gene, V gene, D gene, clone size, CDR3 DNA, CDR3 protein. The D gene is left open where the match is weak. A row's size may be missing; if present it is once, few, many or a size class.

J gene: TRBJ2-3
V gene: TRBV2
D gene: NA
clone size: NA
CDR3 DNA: TGTGCCAGCAGTGAAGCGGCATGGGAAGATTACGGAGGCACAGATACGCAGTATTTT
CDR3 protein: CASSEAAWEDYGGTDTQYF

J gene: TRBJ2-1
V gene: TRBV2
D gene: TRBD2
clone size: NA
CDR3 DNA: TGTGCCAGCAGCGGTGTAAGCGCTCCCGGGACTAGCAGCTACAATGAGCAGTTCTTC
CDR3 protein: CASSGVSAPGTSSYNEQFF

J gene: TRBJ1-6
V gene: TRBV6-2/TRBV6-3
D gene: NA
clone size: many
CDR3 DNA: TGTGCCAGCAGTGGCTTGAGGGCTTATAATTCACCCCTCCACTTT
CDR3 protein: CASSGLRAYNSPLHF

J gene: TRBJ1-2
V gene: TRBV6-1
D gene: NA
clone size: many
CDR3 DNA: TGTGCCAGCAGTGAAGCTCGGGGGATAGGAGGCTACACCTTC
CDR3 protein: CASSEARGIGGYTF

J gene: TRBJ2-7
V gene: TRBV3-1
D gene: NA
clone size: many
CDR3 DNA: TGTGCCAGCAGCCCCAGGGGGGTTGGACACTACGAGCAGTACTTC
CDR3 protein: CASSPRGVGHYEQYF

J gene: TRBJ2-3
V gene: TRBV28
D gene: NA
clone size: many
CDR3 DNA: TGTGCCAGCAGTTTAGGGCTAGTCGTGGAGGGTGATACGCAGTATTTT
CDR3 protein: CASSLGLVVEGDTQYF

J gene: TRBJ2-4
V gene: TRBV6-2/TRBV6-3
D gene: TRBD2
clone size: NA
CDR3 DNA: TGTGCCAGCAGAGGACGACAGCGGGGCATTCAGTACTTC
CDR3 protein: CASRGRQRGIQYF

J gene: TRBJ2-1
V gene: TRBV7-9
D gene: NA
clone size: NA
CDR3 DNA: TGTGCCAGCAGCCTTCTAGGGACCGGGCTCAATGAGCAGTTCTTC
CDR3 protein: CASSLLGTGLNEQFF

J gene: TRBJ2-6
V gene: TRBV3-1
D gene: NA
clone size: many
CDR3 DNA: TGTGCCAGCAGCTCCCGATTAGGGGGGCAAGGGGCCAACGTCCTGACTTTC
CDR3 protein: CASSSRLGGQGANVLTF

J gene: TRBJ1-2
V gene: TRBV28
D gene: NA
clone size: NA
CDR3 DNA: TGTGCCAGCAGTTTCGGTGGGGGCGCCGGCTATGGCTACACCTTC
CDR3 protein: CASSFGGGAGYGYTF

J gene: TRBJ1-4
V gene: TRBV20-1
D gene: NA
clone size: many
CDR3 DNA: TGCAGTGCTAGTCAATCAACTAATGAAAAACTGTTTTTT
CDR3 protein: CSASQSTNEKLFF

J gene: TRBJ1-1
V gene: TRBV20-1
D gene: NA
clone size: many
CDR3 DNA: TGCAGTGCTAGGTTTAGGGGCCCAGCTTTCTTT
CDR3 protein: CSARFRGPAFF

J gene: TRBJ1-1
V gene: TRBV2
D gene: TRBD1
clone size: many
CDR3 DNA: TGTGCCAGCAGTGAAACTACCAGGACAGGGAGGTCGACTGAAGCTTTCTTT
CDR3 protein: CASSETTRTGRSTEAFF

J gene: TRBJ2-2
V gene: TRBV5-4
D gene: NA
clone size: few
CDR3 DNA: TGTGCCAGCAGCCTCGGACCGAACCTGAACACCGGGGAGCTGTTTTTT
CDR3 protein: CASSLGPNLNTGELFF

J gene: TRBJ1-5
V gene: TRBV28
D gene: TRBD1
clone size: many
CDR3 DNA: TGTGCCAGCAGTTTTACAGGGGCCCGCAATCAGCCCCAGCATTTT
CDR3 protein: CASSFTGARNQPQHF

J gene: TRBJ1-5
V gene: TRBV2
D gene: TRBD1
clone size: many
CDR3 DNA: TGTGCCAGCAAGCGGGGACAGGGGGCGCTCGGAGCGGTGGGTCAGCCCCAGCATTTT
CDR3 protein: CASKRGQGALGAVGQPQHF

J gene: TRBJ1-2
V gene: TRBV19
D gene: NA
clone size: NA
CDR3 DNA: TGTGCCAGTAGGTTAACGGCCCTATCAAAGGATGGCTACACCTTC
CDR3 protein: CASRLTALSKDGYTF

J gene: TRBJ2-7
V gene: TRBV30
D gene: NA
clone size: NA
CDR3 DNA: TGTGCCTGGACCGGGACTTCCTACGAGCAGTACTTC
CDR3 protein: CAWTGTSYEQYF

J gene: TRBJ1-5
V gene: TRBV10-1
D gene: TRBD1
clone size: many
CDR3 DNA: TGCGCCAGCAGTGAGTACATCACGGACAGGGGCAATCAGCCCCAGCATTTT
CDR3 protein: CASSEYITDRGNQPQHF

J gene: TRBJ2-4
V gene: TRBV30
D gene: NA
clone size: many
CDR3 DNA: TGTGCCTGGAGTGTAGAGGGGGTCCAGTACTTC
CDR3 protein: CAWSVEGVQYF

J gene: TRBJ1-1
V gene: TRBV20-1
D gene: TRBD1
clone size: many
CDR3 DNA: TGCAGTGCTAGACCCCACCCGGGACAGGGGAAGAAAGCTTTCTTT
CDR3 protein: CSARPHPGQGKKAFF

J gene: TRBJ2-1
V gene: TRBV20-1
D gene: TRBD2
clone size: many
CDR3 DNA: TGCAGTGCTAGTTCGGGGGGATCCTACAATGAGCAGTTCTTC
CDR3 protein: CSASSGGSYNEQFF

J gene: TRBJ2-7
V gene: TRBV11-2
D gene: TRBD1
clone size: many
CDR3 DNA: TGTGCCAGCAGCTTACGACAGGGCGGCGAGCAGTACTTC
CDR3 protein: CASSLRQGGEQYF

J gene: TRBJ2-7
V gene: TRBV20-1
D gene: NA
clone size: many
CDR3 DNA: TGCAGTGCTAGCCCCGAGCCAGGCTACGAGCAGTACTTC
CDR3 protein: CSASPEPGYEQYF

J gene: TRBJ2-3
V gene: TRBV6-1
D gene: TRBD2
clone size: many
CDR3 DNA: TGTGCCAGCAGCACTAGCGGGGGGGCAGATACGCAGTATTTT
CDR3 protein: CASSTSGGADTQYF

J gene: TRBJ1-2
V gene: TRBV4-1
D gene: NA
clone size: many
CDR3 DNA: TGCGCCAGCAGCCAAGATCCCCCGTTTGGCTACACCTTC
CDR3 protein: CASSQDPPFGYTF

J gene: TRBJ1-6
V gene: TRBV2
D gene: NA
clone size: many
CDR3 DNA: TGTGCCAGCAGTGAAGAGTCCGGGGACTCACCCCTCCACTTT
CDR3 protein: CASSEESGDSPLHF

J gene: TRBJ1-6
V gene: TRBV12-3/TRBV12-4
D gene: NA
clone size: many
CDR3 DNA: TGTGCCAGCAGTTTGCGGACCGAAGGTTCACCCCTCCACTTT
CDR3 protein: CASSLRTEGSPLHF

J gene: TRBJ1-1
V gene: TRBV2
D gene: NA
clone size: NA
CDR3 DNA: TGTGCCAGCAGAAGACAGACCACTGAAGCTTTCTTT
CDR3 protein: CASRRQTTEAFF

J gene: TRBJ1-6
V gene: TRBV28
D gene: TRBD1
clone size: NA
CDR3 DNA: TGTGCCAGCAGCCCCCCGGGACAGGGATCACCCCTCCACTTT
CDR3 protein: CASSPPGQGSPLHF